This T cell receptor (beta chain) came from a study of monozygotic twins with inflammatory bowel disease. Study findings and constraints: Immunosuppressive treatments were not uniform, and this may have added variability to patient repertoires. No one strong IBD-associated signal or clonotype was supported.

TCRdb processed the 5' RACE reads again and assigns one entry to each CDR3 protein, with no DNA. The data show about 330,000 distinct CDR3 sequences, and the top ten clones hold 2% to 2.5%. The germline CDR1 and CDR2 sequences are SNHLY and FYNNEI. This CDR3 region has 13 residues. Comments on this clonotype: Its antigen is not known.

This chain joins TRBV2 and TRBJ2-7. This TCR derives from a human donor with ulcerative colitis or Crohn's disease, or a healthy co-twin of an affected twin (not recorded which). The sequenced sample was blood. CDR3 residues: CASREDRSYEQYF.